One and the same sample provided the 20 T cell receptor beta chains below, sequenced in a study of blood T cell repertoires in COVID-19. The assay was immunoSEQ multiplex PCR, and TCRdb's table has in-frame clones only and misses some. The sample records roughly 250,000 clones, around 90% being singletons. The sample taken for sequencing was PBMCs or T cells enriched from blood (not recorded which). The receptors stem from a woman in her twenties or thirties with acute COVID-19.

The chain uses TRBV21-1 and TRBJ1-5; the table's TRBD1 call for D was not verified on the DNA. TRBV21-1 is noted as a pseudogene. CDR3 size: 16 residues. CDR3 sequence: CASSRVAGRSNQPQHF. CDR3 bases: TGTGCCAGCAGCAGGGTTGCAGGGCGAAGCAATCAGCCCCAGCATTTT.

The CDR3 spells CASSSLTSGESGELFF. The CDR3 region has the DNA TGTGCCAGCAGCTCCCTTACTTCGGGAGAAAGCGGGGAGCTGTTTTTT. The genes are TRBV7-3 and TRBJ2-2, with D possibly TRBD2 on 6 matching bases. There are 16 residues in the CDR3. Germline lookup yields CDR1 SGHTA and CDR2 FQGTGA. Trimming left V 4 bases short and J 7 bases short, with 19 bases between.

This rearrangement joins TRBV28 to TRBJ2-1; D gene uncertain. V gave up 6 bases and J gave up 0 bases, with 12 bases separating them. From germline, CDR1 is MDHEN and CDR2 SYDVKM. The CDR3 runs 15 residues. CDR3 sequence: CASSELQISYNEQFF. As DNA, the CDR3 is TGTGCCAGCAGCGAGCTACAGATCTCCTACAATGAGCAGTTCTTC.

This clone has just one count. The chain joins TRBV19 to TRBJ1-6; D ambiguous. This CDR3 is built from 14 residues. The germline V gene has CDR1 LNHDA and CDR2 SQIVND (reference sequence). V lost 4 bases and J 9 bases, leaving 13 bases between the germline ends. CDR3: CASSTEPGFSPLHF. CDR3 in DNA: TGTGCCAGTAGTACTGAACCCGGGTTTTCACCCCTCCACTTT.

The V gene is TRBV11-2, the J gene TRBJ2-3, with 8 bases lining up with TRBD2. With V trimmed by 5 bases and J by 0 bases, 7 bases remained unmatched. Germline assignment: CDR1 SGHAT and CDR2 FQNNGV. The CDR3 contains 16 residues. In DNA form, the CDR3 reads TGTGCCAGCAGCCCTGGCGGGGGGCCGAGCACAGATACGCAGTATTTT. Residues: CASSPGGGPSTDTQYF.

CDR3 residues: CASSLPSRAPLEKLFF. CDR3 in DNA: TGTGCCAGCAGTTTACCCTCCAGGGCTCCTCTTGAAAAACTGTTTTTT. The V call is TRBV28, the J call TRBJ1-4, with D perhaps matching TRBD1 (5 bases). The CDR3 covers 16 residues. Trimming removed 2 bases at V and 7 bases at J, with 17 bases between. The germline V gene has CDR1 MDHEN and CDR2 SYDVKM. The full variable domain, in which reference TRBV28 and TRBJ1-4 provide the parts outside the CDR3, is DVKVTQSSRYLVKRTGEKVFLECVQDMDHENMFWYRQDPGLGLRLIYFSYDVKMKEKGDIPEGYSVSREKKERFSLILESASTNQTSMYLCASSLPSRAPLEKLFFGSGTQLSVL.

The chain joins TRBV10-3 to TRBJ2-4; a possible D gene is TRBD2 (5 bases). Germline V gene lookup returns CDR1 ENHRY and CDR2 SYGVKD. The CDR3 loop spans 13 amino acids. V dropped 6 bases and J dropped 6 bases, with 12 bases sitting between them. The CDR3 DNA reads as TGTGCCATCAGCGAGGACTTCAGAAACATTCAGTACTTC. Translating it yields CAISEDFRNIQYF.

The J gene is TRBJ1-2, the V gene TRBV12-3 or TRBV12-4, with TRBD1 matching 7 bases. The CDR3 totals 12 residues. The J segment lost 3 bases and the V segment lost 6 bases, leaving 1 base of the junction unmatched. DNA of the CDR3: TGTGCCAGCAGCAGGGGGGACTATGGCTACACCTTC. Its protein is CASSRGDYGYTF.

This chain links TRBV29-1 with TRBJ2-1, with 7 bases identical to TRBD2. There are 13 residues in the CDR3. Germline V gene lookup returns CDR1 SQVTM and CDR2 ANQGSEA. Trimming at V came to 4 bases and at J to 4 bases, leaving 4 bases not matched to a gene. The CDR3 DNA follows: TGCAGCGTTGTGCTAGCGGAATACAATGAGCAGTTCTTC. This gives the protein CSVVLAEYNEQFF.

The chain has TRBV5-1 and TRBJ2-2, with D perhaps matching TRBD1 (6 bases). Germline V gene sequence: CDR1 SGHRS, CDR2 YFSETQ. The CDR3 extends over 16 amino acids. V was pared by 2 bases and J by 1 base, with 12 bases between. CDR3 in amino acids: CASSFRNRENTGELFF. CDR3 coding DNA: TGCGCCAGCAGCTTCCGAAACAGGGAGAACACCGGGGAGCTGTTTTTT.

In its sample, this clone was seen once. The chain carries TRBV7-3 and TRBJ1-4, with a possible D match to TRBD1 (5 bases). The germline V gene encodes CDR1 SGHTA and CDR2 FQGTGA. V gave up 0 bases and J gave up 5 bases, with 13 bases separating them. CDR3 size: 16 residues. Here the CDR3 reads CASSLTGRGGNEKLFF. The CDR3, as DNA: TGTGCCAGCAGCTTAACGGGGAGGGGAGGGAATGAAAAACTGTTTTTT.

The V and J genes are TRBV7-8 and TRBJ2-2, with D perhaps TRBD1 (6 bases). The CDR3 extends over 16 amino acids. Germline CDR1 and CDR2: SGHVS and FQNEAQ. With 5 bases removed from V and 5 bases from J, the gap between germline ends came to 18 bases. CDR3 DNA sequence: TGTGCCAGCAGCCGGATGGGGGCAGGGCAAACCGGGGAGCTGTTTTTT. Translated: CASSRMGAGQTGELFF.

The chain is built from TRBV6-2 or TRBV6-3 and TRBJ1-5, with a tentative D call TRBD1 (5 bases). V was trimmed by 2 bases and J by 2 bases, leaving 22 bases between them. The V gene's germline CDR1 is MNHEY and CDR2 SVGEGT. CDR3 length equals 19 residues. Here the CDR3 DNA reads TGTGCCAGCAGTTACGCAGACAGTCAAACGGCCATTCGCAATCAGCCCCAGCATTTT. It is translated as CASSYADSQTAIRNQPQHF.

The chain employs TRBV7-9 and TRBJ1-1, with 8 bases aligning to TRBD1. This CDR3 has 16 residues. Trimming cost V 3 bases and J 5 bases; bases outside gene matches: 11. From germline, CDR1 is SEHNR and CDR2 FQNEAQ (reference sequence). This chain's CDR3 is CASSFRQGLRVTEAFF. For the CDR3, the DNA is TGTGCCAGCAGCTTTAGACAGGGGCTAAGGGTTACTGAAGCTTTCTTT.

This chain joins TRBV11-2 and TRBJ2-7, with TRBD1 matching 7 bases. The CDR3 is made up of 16 amino acids. Germline V gene sequence: CDR1 SGHAT, CDR2 FQNNGV. The ends lost 5 bases at V and 0 bases at J; junction bases unmatched: 10. CDR3 in DNA: TGTGCCAGCAGCGAGACAGGGAACCCCCTCTCCTACGAGCAGTACTTC. Its translation: CASSETGNPLSYEQYF.

V usage is TRBV19 and J usage is TRBJ1-5, with D tentatively TRBD1 (6 bases). Germline CDR1 is LNHDA and CDR2 is SQIVND (reference sequence). CDR3 length: 13 residues. V lost 8 bases, J lost 3 bases, and 11 bases lay in between. CDR3 DNA: TGTGCCAGTCACTACAGGGACAATCAGCCCCAGCATTTT. Protein sequence: CASHYRDNQPQHF.

This clone was counted a few times. The J gene is TRBJ1-1, the V gene TRBV5-1, with 7 bases identical to TRBD1. This CDR3 contains 16 residues. CDR1 SGHRS and CDR2 YFSETQ come from the germline V gene. V was pared by 0 bases and J by 0 bases, with 5 bases of the junction left unmatched. CDR3 sequence reads: CASSLGQGVLNTEAFF. As DNA, the CDR3 is TGCGCCAGCAGCTTGGGTCAGGGGGTCTTGAACACTGAAGCTTTCTTT.

V is TRBV7-3 and J is TRBJ1-3, with D perhaps TRBD1 (5 bases). This CDR3 comprises 16 residues. Looked up from germline, CDR1 is SGHTA and CDR2 is FQGTGA. V gave up 2 bases and J gave up 2 bases, with 13 bases separating them. CDR3 loop: CASSLEQGGTGNTIYF. DNA of the CDR3: TGTGCCAGCAGCTTAGAGCAGGGAGGGACTGGAAACACCATATATTTT.

The chain recombines TRBV7-8 with TRBJ1-5; the match to TRBD1 covers 7 bases. V was pared by 5 bases and J by 7 bases, with 11 bases of the junction left unmatched. This CDR3 has 15 amino acids. The germline V gene has CDR1 SGHVS and CDR2 FQNEAQ. The CDR3 DNA reads as TGTGCCAGCAGCAAAATGACAGGGCTGAGGCAGCCCCAGCATTTT. This sequence encodes CASSKMTGLRQPQHF.

The chain couples TRBV5-1 to TRBJ1-2; D perhaps matches TRBD1 (5 bases). V was clipped by 1 base and J by 3 bases, with 7 bases between them. CDR3 size: 13 residues. Germline assignment: CDR1 SGHRS and CDR2 YFSETQ. The CDR3 reads CASSLQGDYGYTF. The CDR3 region has the DNA TGCGCCAGCAGCTTGCAGGGTGACTATGGCTACACCTTC.